Sequencing of this T cell receptor (beta chain) was carried out in a study of T cell clonality in common variable immunodeficiency. Study-level points and caveats: Common variable immunodeficiency TCR beta sequences reportedly had fewer deletions and N-nucleotide insertions. CVID subjects showed higher TCRbeta clonality than healthy controls.

Libraries were prepared by immunoSEQ multiplex PCR; TCRdb keeps only in-frame clonotypes and omits some of them. This sample carries approximately 30,000 clones, none of them present only once. Blood came from CVID subjects not ill and not taking immunomodulatory or immunosuppressive medication. Concerning this clone itself: What it binds is unknown.

This clonotype was obtained from a human donor with common variable immunodeficiency. The material sequenced was peripheral blood mononuclear cells.

This CDR3 reads CASSLTVSPEAFF. The sequenced CDR3 bases are TGTGCCAGCAGCTTAACGGTTTCTCCTGAA. This chain links TRBV7-9 with TRBJ1-1; D unclear. With the read ending 3 residues before the CDR3 end, the germline J gene is used to fill in that end. This CDR3 is 13 amino acids long. The germline V gene encodes CDR1 SEHNR and CDR2 FQNEAQ (reference sequence). Trimming pared 2 bases from V and 6 bases from J, leaving 10 bases between. Combining the CDR3 with reference TRBV7-9 and TRBJ1-1 gives the whole variable domain DTGVSQNPRHKITKRGQNVTFRCDPISEHNRLYWYRQTLGQGPEFLTYFQNEAQLEKSRLLSDRFSAERPKGSFSTLEIQRTEQGDSAMYLCASSLTVSPEAFFGQGTRLTVV.